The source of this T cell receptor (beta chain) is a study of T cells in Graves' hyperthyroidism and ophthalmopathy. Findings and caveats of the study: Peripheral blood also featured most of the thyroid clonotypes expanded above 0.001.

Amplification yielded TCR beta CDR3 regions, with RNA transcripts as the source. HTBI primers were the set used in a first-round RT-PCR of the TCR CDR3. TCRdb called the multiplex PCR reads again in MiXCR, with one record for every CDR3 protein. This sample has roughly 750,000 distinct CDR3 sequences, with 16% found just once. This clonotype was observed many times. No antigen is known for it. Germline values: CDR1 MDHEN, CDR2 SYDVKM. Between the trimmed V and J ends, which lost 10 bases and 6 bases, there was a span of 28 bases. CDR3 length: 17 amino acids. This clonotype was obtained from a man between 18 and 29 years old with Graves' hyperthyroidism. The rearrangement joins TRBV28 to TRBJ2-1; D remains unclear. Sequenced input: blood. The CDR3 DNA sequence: TGTGCCATCGTCCGGACCTCTGGCGAACCCTACCCCAATGAGCAGTTCTTC. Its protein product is CAIVRTSGEPYPNEQFF.